This T cell receptor beta chain was identified in a study of tumor-infiltrating lymphocytes in primary liver carcinoma. The authors took blood RNA from unsorted whole blood and also extracted germline DNA. The patients carried chronic HBV infection and had received no treatment. Priming with a constant-region primer yielded TCR beta cDNA from about 500 ng total RNA. Three-round nested multiplex PCR performed with slightly modified ARM-PCR produced the TCR beta libraries. TRBV1-TRBV30 forward and Cbeta reverse primers drove the first two approximately 11-cycle rounds. TCRdb reanalysed the multiplex PCR reads using MiXCR and keeps one entry per CDR3 protein. The repertoire holds 300,000 to 350,000 distinct CDR3 sequences, with 65% as singletons. Germline V gene lookup returns CDR1 SGHAT and CDR2 FQNNGV. The CDR3 is 14 residues long. Trimming took 5 bases from V and 4 from J, leaving 15 bases between them.

Ten or more counts support this clonotype. The chain is built from TRBV11-2 and TRBJ2-7; possibly TRBD1 for D (6 bases). Sample: peripheral blood. The clonotype originates from a man in his forties with primary liver carcinoma and hepatitis B virus infection. CDR3 loop: CASSPGTRNYEQYF. The CDR3 nucleotides are TGTGCCAGCAGCCCCGGGACAAGAAATTACGAGCAGTACTTC.